The sequence of this T cell receptor (beta chain) was determined in a study of blood T cell repertoires in COVID-19. Study at large: Acute-phase and convalescent COVID-19 samples originated in the United States, Italy and Spain.

J lost 0 bases, V lost 5 bases, and 6 bases had no gene match. This CDR3 has 16 amino acids. Germline V gene sequence: CDR1 SGHTA, CDR2 FQGNSA. Study processing details: Cell counts per sample came from amplifying reference gene primers. Method: immunoSEQ multiplex PCR; TCRdb's copy keeps in-frame clones and lacks some. From that table come the V and J calls and clone size; the DNA was used to work out D and trimming. The sample lists 310,000 or so clones; about nine tenths were seen once. The sequencing input was peripheral blood. This receptor was identified in a woman aged 50 to 65 who had recovered from COVID-19. V usage is TRBV7-2 and J usage is TRBJ2-2; 7 bases agree with TRBD1. The DNA of the CDR3 is TGTGCCAGCAGCATCCTGGGACAGACGAACACCGGGGAGCTGTTTTTT. This sequence encodes CASSILGQTNTGELFF. The whole variable domain, filled in from reference TRBV7-2 and TRBJ2-2, reads GAGVSQSPSNKVTEKGKDVELRCDPISGHTALYWYRQSLGQGLEFLIYFQGNSAPDKSGLPSDRFSAERTGGSVSTLTIQRTQQEDSAVYLCASSILGQTNTGELFFGEGSRLTVL.